Listed below are T cell receptor beta chains from one sample, sequenced in a study of T-cell memory formation after mild COVID-19. One entry per CDR3 protein results from TCRdb running MiXCR on the 5' RACE reads. The sample includes roughly 62,000 distinct CDR3 sequences, 9% to 9.5% of them seen just once. The specimen was PBMCs or a T cell subset sorted from them (not recorded which). The receptors originated from a man aged 18 to 30 who had mild COVID-19 (a few samples of this study predate the infection). Cell type and time point are not known. CDR3s include the opening cysteine and the closing phenylalanine or tryptophan. A D gene is named only where the DNA matches it firmly. The listing skips clone size in some rows; elsewhere it reads once, few, many or a size class.

clone size: NA; V gene: TRBV6-5; J gene: TRBJ2-7; D gene: TRBD1; CDR3 DNA: TGTGCCAGCAGCCTTTACTGGGGACAGGGCTACGAGCAGTACTTC; CDR3 protein: CASSLYWGQGYEQYF
clone size: NA; V gene: TRBV9; J gene: TRBJ1-2; D gene: TRBD1; CDR3 DNA: TGTGCCAGCAGCCTCCAACAGGGGAACTATGGCTACACCTTC; CDR3 protein: CASSLQQGNYGYTF
clone size: few; V gene: TRBV4-3; J gene: TRBJ2-5; D gene: NA; CDR3 DNA: TGCGCCAGCAGCCAAGGCCGAGTCCGGGCCTTCCAAGAGACCCAGTACTTC; CDR3 protein: CASSQGRVRAFQETQYF
clone size: NA; V gene: TRBV6-5; J gene: TRBJ2-3; D gene: TRBD2; CDR3 DNA: TGTGCCAGCAGTCGCCCCGTTGGGGCGGGGGGCACAGATACGCAGTATTTT; CDR3 protein: CASSRPVGAGGTDTQYF
clone size: few; V gene: TRBV19; J gene: TRBJ2-3; D gene: TRBD1; CDR3 DNA: TGTGCCAGTAGTTGGGCAGGGGGCAGAGATACGCAGTATTTT; CDR3 protein: CASSWAGGRDTQYF
clone size: NA; V gene: TRBV20-1; J gene: TRBJ2-2; D gene: TRBD2; CDR3 DNA: TGCAGTGCACGGGGACTAGCGGGGGTAGGCGGGGAGCTGTTTTTT; CDR3 protein: CSARGLAGVGGELFF
clone size: few; V gene: TRBV7-2; J gene: TRBJ1-1; D gene: NA; CDR3 DNA: TGTGCCAGCAGCACACAGACGAACACTGAAGCTTTCTTT; CDR3 protein: CASSTQTNTEAFF
clone size: many; V gene: TRBV4-2; J gene: TRBJ2-5; D gene: NA; CDR3 DNA: TGTGCCAGCAGCCAGGGGACGGGCCAAGAGACCCAGTACTTC; CDR3 protein: CASSQGTGQETQYF
clone size: NA; V gene: TRBV5-5; J gene: TRBJ1-1; D gene: TRBD1; CDR3 DNA: TGTGCCAGCACCAACACTATGACAGGGGCTCACACTGAAGCTTTCTTT; CDR3 protein: CASTNTMTGAHTEAFF
clone size: NA; V gene: TRBV2; J gene: TRBJ2-7; D gene: NA; CDR3 DNA: TGTGCCAGCAGTGAGAACGCCTACGAGCAGTACTTC; CDR3 protein: CASSENAYEQYF
clone size: few; V gene: TRBV6-5; J gene: TRBJ2-3; D gene: NA; CDR3 DNA: TGTGCCAGCAGGCCTGTTTACCTCGGGGGTTCGGATACGCAGTATTTT; CDR3 protein: CASRPVYLGGSDTQYF
clone size: NA; V gene: TRBV30; J gene: TRBJ1-6; D gene: NA; CDR3 DNA: TGTGCCTGGAGTACCAGGGGTAATTCACCCCTCCACTTT; CDR3 protein: CAWSTRGNSPLHF
clone size: NA; V gene: TRBV6-1; J gene: TRBJ2-1; D gene: NA; CDR3 DNA: TGTGCCAGCAGTGAGACGATAGGTCGCAATGAGCAGTTCTTC; CDR3 protein: CASSETIGRNEQFF
clone size: NA; V gene: TRBV20-1; J gene: TRBJ2-5; D gene: NA; CDR3 DNA: TGCAGTGCGGTCTGGACGGGGAAAGAGACCCAGTACTTC; CDR3 protein: CSAVWTGKETQYF
clone size: NA; V gene: TRBV4-1; J gene: TRBJ1-5; D gene: NA; CDR3 DNA: TGCGCCAGCAGCCAAGATAGGGGGAGCAATCAGCCCCAGCATTTT; CDR3 protein: CASSQDRGSNQPQHF
clone size: NA; V gene: TRBV10-2; J gene: TRBJ1-6; D gene: NA; CDR3 DNA: TGCGCCAGCAGTGAGTCCGTATCACCCCTCCACTTT; CDR3 protein: CASSESVSPLHF
clone size: NA; V gene: TRBV15; J gene: TRBJ1-2; D gene: TRBD1; CDR3 DNA: TGTGCCACCAGCGCGCGGACAGGGGACTATGGCTACACCTTC; CDR3 protein: CATSARTGDYGYTF
clone size: NA; V gene: TRBV4-3; J gene: TRBJ1-6; D gene: TRBD1; CDR3 DNA: TGCGCCAGCAGCCAATTACAGGGGAATAATTCACCCCTCCACTTT; CDR3 protein: CASSQLQGNNSPLHF
clone size: NA; V gene: TRBV18; J gene: TRBJ1-2; D gene: TRBD1; CDR3 DNA: TGTGCCAGCTCACCCGTGACAGGGAGAAACTATGGCTACACCTTC; CDR3 protein: CASSPVTGRNYGYTF
clone size: many; V gene: TRBV5-1; J gene: TRBJ2-6; D gene: NA; CDR3 DNA: TGCGCCAGCAGCCTGCCCGGGGCCAACGTCCTGACTTTC; CDR3 protein: CASSLPGANVLTF
clone size: NA; V gene: TRBV7-2; J gene: TRBJ1-1; D gene: TRBD1; CDR3 DNA: TGTGCCAGCAGCGTAGACAGGGGTTCCACTGCTTTCTTT; CDR3 protein: CASSVDRGSTAFF
clone size: NA; V gene: TRBV4-1; J gene: TRBJ2-3; D gene: NA; CDR3 DNA: TGCGCCAGCAGCCAAGCAGGAGTATGGGCAGATACGCAGTATTTT; CDR3 protein: CASSQAGVWADTQYF
clone size: few; V gene: TRBV6-5; J gene: TRBJ2-3; D gene: TRBD2; CDR3 DNA: TGTGCCAGCACCCCCCAGCGGGGGGGCCGGACAGATACGCAGTATTTT; CDR3 protein: CASTPQRGGRTDTQYF
clone size: many; V gene: TRBV3-1; J gene: TRBJ1-4; D gene: NA; CDR3 DNA: TGTGCCAGCAGCCAGCAGTCGGGGACTAATGAAAAACTGTTTTTT; CDR3 protein: CASSQQSGTNEKLFF
clone size: few; V gene: TRBV30; J gene: TRBJ1-4; D gene: NA; CDR3 DNA: TGTGCCTGGAGTGTACGGGAAAAACTGTTTTTT; CDR3 protein: CAWSVREKLFF
clone size: NA; V gene: TRBV7-9; J gene: TRBJ1-2; D gene: NA; CDR3 DNA: TGTGCCAGCAGCCAAATGGTTGGCTACACCTTC; CDR3 protein: CASSQMVGYTF
clone size: NA; V gene: TRBV28; J gene: TRBJ1-2; D gene: NA; CDR3 DNA: TGTGCCAGCAGTTTCGCCAGGGAGTGGGGCTACACCTTC; CDR3 protein: CASSFAREWGYTF
clone size: few; V gene: TRBV9; J gene: TRBJ2-2; D gene: NA; CDR3 DNA: TGTGCCAGCACCAGGGCCGAGACGGTGAACACCGGGGAGCTGTTTTTT; CDR3 protein: CASTRAETVNTGELFF
clone size: few; V gene: TRBV6-2/TRBV6-3; J gene: TRBJ2-1; D gene: NA; CDR3 DNA: TGTGCCAGCAGCCATCGGGCAGGCTACAATGAGCAGTTCTTC; CDR3 protein: CASSHRAGYNEQFF
clone size: many; V gene: TRBV4-3; J gene: TRBJ2-5; D gene: NA; CDR3 DNA: TGCGCCAGCAGCCAAGACCGAGAGACCCAGTACTTC; CDR3 protein: CASSQDRETQYF
clone size: NA; V gene: TRBV7-2; J gene: TRBJ1-2; D gene: NA; CDR3 DNA: TGTGCCAGCAGCATCCCTACTTTCGGAGGGGGGGGAGCTGGCTACACCTTC; CDR3 protein: CASSIPTFGGGGAGYTF
clone size: few; V gene: TRBV7-3; J gene: TRBJ2-2; D gene: NA; CDR3 DNA: TGTGCCAGCAGCTTAACGTCGACCCGGGAGCTGTTTTTT; CDR3 protein: CASSLTSTRELFF
clone size: few; V gene: TRBV5-4; J gene: TRBJ2-3; D gene: TRBD1; CDR3 DNA: TGTGCCAGCAGCTTGAGAGTAGTGACAGGGGATACAGATACGCAGTATTTT; CDR3 protein: CASSLRVVTGDTDTQYF
clone size: many; V gene: TRBV20-1; J gene: TRBJ2-3; D gene: NA; CDR3 DNA: TGCAGTGCTAGCTTACCCCCGGATACGCAGTATTTT; CDR3 protein: CSASLPPDTQYF
clone size: few; V gene: TRBV11-3; J gene: TRBJ2-3; D gene: NA; CDR3 DNA: TGTGCCAGCAGCGTAGGGGTCCGGGACCCAGATACGCAGTATTTT; CDR3 protein: CASSVGVRDPDTQYF
clone size: NA; V gene: TRBV2; J gene: TRBJ2-5; D gene: NA; CDR3 DNA: TGTGCCAGCAACGCAGGGTTTCGCCCCCAGTACTTC; CDR3 protein: CASNAGFRPQYF
clone size: NA; V gene: TRBV3-1; J gene: TRBJ2-1; D gene: NA; CDR3 DNA: TGTGCCAGCAGCCAAGTGACCGGAGAGAACTCGGGTGAGCAGTTCTTC; CDR3 protein: CASSQVTGENSGEQFF
clone size: NA; V gene: TRBV7-2; J gene: TRBJ2-6; D gene: NA; CDR3 DNA: TGTGCCAGCAGCTTAGGACATTTCTCTGGGGCCAACGTCCTGACTTTC; CDR3 protein: CASSLGHFSGANVLTF
clone size: many; V gene: TRBV20-1; J gene: TRBJ2-3; D gene: NA; CDR3 DNA: TGCAGTGCAAGTTACAGGCCTACTAGCACAGATACGCAGTATTTT; CDR3 protein: CSASYRPTSTDTQYF
clone size: few; V gene: TRBV7-3; J gene: TRBJ2-5; D gene: NA; CDR3 DNA: TGTGCCAGCAGCCAGAACCCTCAAGAGACCCAGTACTTC; CDR3 protein: CASSQNPQETQYF
clone size: few; V gene: TRBV7-2; J gene: TRBJ1-4; D gene: TRBD1; CDR3 DNA: TGTGCCAGCAGGCTCACAGGGGGCCGTGTCGAAAAACTGTTTTTT; CDR3 protein: CASRLTGGRVEKLFF
clone size: few; V gene: TRBV30; J gene: TRBJ1-3; D gene: NA; CDR3 DNA: TGTGCCTGGACTCACAGGGACGGAAACACCATATATTTT; CDR3 protein: CAWTHRDGNTIYF
clone size: NA; V gene: TRBV7-6; J gene: TRBJ1-2; D gene: NA; CDR3 DNA: TGTGCCAGCAGCTCGTCCAGGAGCGGCTACACCTTC; CDR3 protein: CASSSSRSGYTF
clone size: many; V gene: TRBV5-1; J gene: TRBJ2-3; D gene: TRBD2; CDR3 DNA: TGCGCCAGCAGACTAGCGGGGGCCACAGATACGCAGTATTTT; CDR3 protein: CASRLAGATDTQYF
clone size: many; V gene: TRBV5-1; J gene: TRBJ2-1; D gene: TRBD1; CDR3 DNA: TGCGCCAGCAGCCCCAACCCGACAGGGTGGATCGACAATGAGCAGTTCTTC; CDR3 protein: CASSPNPTGWIDNEQFF
clone size: many; V gene: TRBV6-5; J gene: TRBJ2-3; D gene: TRBD2; CDR3 DNA: TGTGCCAGCAGTTCTAGCGGGGGCACAGATACGCAGTATTTT; CDR3 protein: CASSSSGGTDTQYF
clone size: many; V gene: TRBV29-1; J gene: TRBJ2-1; D gene: NA; CDR3 DNA: TGCAGCGTTGTCGAGATCGGCTCCTACAATGAGCAGTTCTTC; CDR3 protein: CSVVEIGSYNEQFF
clone size: few; V gene: TRBV12-3/TRBV12-4; J gene: TRBJ1-2; D gene: TRBD1; CDR3 DNA: TGTGCCAGCAGGACAGGGGAATATGGCTACACCTTC; CDR3 protein: CASRTGEYGYTF